One and the same sample provided the 9 T cell receptor beta chains below, sequenced in a study of a mutant IDH1 vaccine in newly diagnosed glioma. These receptors are not linked to any known antigen. The protocol was immunoSEQ multiplex PCR, while the TCRdb copy is restricted to in-frame clones and leaves out a portion. Of around 76,000 clones in the sample, around 85% are singletons; the top ten hold approximately 0.8%. As to time point: week 23, last vaccination. Each vaccine dose was 300 ug of mutant IDH1 20-mer peptide, with topical imiquimod. The sample was PBMCs, taken from a glioma patient whose treatment included an IDH1 peptide vaccine. All receptors come from a woman in her forties or fifties with glioma.

This clone has only one observation. Here the CDR3 DNA reads TGTGCCAGCAGTGCGGCAGGGGTGGATACGCAGTATTTT. It yields the protein CASSAAGVDTQYF. The chain is built from TRBV2 and TRBJ2-3, with D tentatively TRBD1 (6 bases). The length of the CDR3 is 13 residues. V dropped 4 bases and J dropped 6 bases, with 11 bases sitting between them. The germline CDR1 and CDR2 sequences are SNHLY and FYNNEI. Complete variable domain (other parts from reference TRBV2 and TRBJ2-3): EPEVTQTPSHQVTQMGQEVILRCVPISNHLYFYWYRQILGQKVEFLVSFYNNEISEKSEIFDDQFSVERPDGSNFTLKIRSTKLEDSAMYFCASSAAGVDTQYFGPGTRLTVL.

This chain uses TRBV10-3 with TRBJ2-1; 8 positions match TRBD2. Germline-derived CDR1 and CDR2 are ENHRY and SYGVKD. V lost 6 bases, J lost 5 bases, and 15 bases stayed unmatched. This CDR3 has 17 amino acids. Written as DNA, the CDR3 is TGTGCCATCAGCTCAGCGGGAGAGGGGGGGGCCAACAATGAGCAGTTCTTC. This translates into CAISSAGEGGANNEQFF.

This chain links TRBV4-2 with TRBJ2-2; the match to TRBD1 covers 8 bases. V dropped 4 bases and J dropped 1; count of bases not matched to a gene: 5. CDR3 length equals 16 residues. Germline V gene data show CDR1 as LGHNA and CDR2 as YNFKEQ. The CDR3 sequence is CASSPPGTGNTGELFF. DNA for the CDR3: TGTGCCAGCAGCCCCCCCGGGACAGGGAACACCGGGGAGCTGTTTTTT.

The chain employs TRBV29-1 and TRBJ2-4; 10 bases line up with TRBD2. The V segment lost 7 bases and the J segment 7 bases; nucleotides outside the gene matches: 7. There are 13 residues in the CDR3. Germline V lookup: CDR1 SQVTM, CDR2 ANQGSEA. CDR3 loop: CSGLAGGGNIQYF. In DNA, the CDR3 is TGCAGCGGATTAGCGGGAGGAGGGAACATTCAGTACTTC. Based on the CDR3 plus reference TRBV29-1 and TRBJ2-4, the full variable domain is SAVISQKPSRDICQRGTSLTIQCQVDSQVTMMFWYRQQPGQSLTLIATANQGSEATYESGFVIDKFPISRPNLTFSTLTVSNMSPEDSSIYLCSGLAGGGNIQYFGAGTRLSVL.

The chain uses TRBV7-6 and TRBJ1-4, with 9 bases fitting TRBD1. Germline CDR1 is SGHVS and CDR2 is FNYEAQ. V trimming: 4 bases; J trimming: 8 bases; junction bases outside the gene matches: 14. The CDR3 is 17 amino acids. DNA for the CDR3: TGTGCCAGCAGCTCTGGACAGGGGCTTGCCGTTGGGGAAAAACTGTTTTTT. Encoded protein: CASSSGQGLAVGEKLFF.

This rearrangement joins TRBV7-6 to TRBJ2-7; unclear D gene. The CDR3 spans 12 residues. Per the germline V gene, CDR1 is SGHVS and CDR2 is FNYEAQ. The CDR3 reads CAVGVNPYEQYF. The CDR3, as DNA: TGTGCTGTTGGCGTGAACCCCTACGAGCAGTACTTC.

This clone was counted once. The chain links TRBV5-4 to TRBJ2-7; no clear D gene. V was pared by 2 bases and J by 3 bases, with 12 bases between. Germline values: CDR1 SGHNT, CDR2 YYREEE (reference sequence). There are 14 residues in the CDR3. CDR3: CASSFVGEIYEQYF. CDR3 coding DNA: TGTGCCAGCAGCTTCGTTGGGGAAATCTACGAGCAGTACTTC.

DNA for the CDR3: TGCGCCAGCAGCCAAGGTCCCCAATACGAGCAGTACTTC. This gives the protein CASSQGPQYEQYF. This sequence joins TRBV4-1 and TRBJ2-7; D call uncertain. The CDR3 extends over 13 amino acids. The germline V gene has CDR1 MGHRA and CDR2 YSYEKL. The V and J ends lost 1 base and 4 bases respectively, with 8 bases between them.

The chain is built from TRBV19 and TRBJ2-1; 12 bases agree with TRBD1. This CDR3 contains 15 residues. The germline V gene encodes CDR1 LNHDA and CDR2 SQIVND (reference sequence). The V and J ends lost 4 bases and 9 bases, in that order; junction bases with no gene match: 7. The chain's CDR3 is CASSTLPGQGAEQFF. The CDR3 nucleotides read TGTGCCAGTAGTACCTTACCGGGACAGGGGGCTGAGCAGTTCTTC. The full variable domain, rest sourced from reference TRBV19 and TRBJ2-1, is DGGITQSPKYLFRKEGQNVTLSCEQNLNHDAMYWYRQDPGQGLRLIYYSQIVNDFQKGDIAEGYSVSREKKESFPLTVTSAQKNPTAFYLCASSTLPGQGAEQFFGPGTRLTVL.